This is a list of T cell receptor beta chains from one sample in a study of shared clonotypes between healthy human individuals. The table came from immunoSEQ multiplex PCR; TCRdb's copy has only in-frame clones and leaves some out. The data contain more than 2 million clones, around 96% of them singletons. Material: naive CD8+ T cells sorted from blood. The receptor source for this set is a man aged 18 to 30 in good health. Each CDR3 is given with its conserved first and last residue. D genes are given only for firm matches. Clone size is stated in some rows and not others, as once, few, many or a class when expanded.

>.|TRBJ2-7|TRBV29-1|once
CSVKSYEQYF
TGCAGCGTTAAATCCTACGAGCAGTACTTC
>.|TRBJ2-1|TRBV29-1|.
CSVPSHWGEQFF
TGCAGCGTCCCCTCCCATTGGGGTGAGCAGTTCTTC
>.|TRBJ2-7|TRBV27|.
CASSLSGFEQYF
TGTGCCAGCAGTTTAAGTGGGTTTGAGCAGTACTTC
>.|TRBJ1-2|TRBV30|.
CAWSSGYEGGYTF
TGTGCCTGGAGCAGTGGGTACGAGGGAGGCTACACCTTC
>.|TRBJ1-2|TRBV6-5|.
CASSYSQQDYGYTF
TGTGCCAGCAGTTACTCCCAACAGGACTATGGCTACACCTTC
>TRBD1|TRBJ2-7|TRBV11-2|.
CASSFDRGDYEQYF
TGTGCCAGCAGCTTCGACAGGGGGGACTACGAGCAGTACTTC
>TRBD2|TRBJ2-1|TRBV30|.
CAWSAGLAGIGLEQFF
TGTGCCTGGAGTGCTGGACTAGCGGGAATCGGGCTCGAGCAGTTCTTC
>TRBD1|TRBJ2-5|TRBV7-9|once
CASSYRTGGPLETQYF
TGTGCCAGCAGCTACCGGACAGGGGGGCCTCTGGAGACCCAGTACTTC
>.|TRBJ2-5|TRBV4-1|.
CASSQRALQETQYF
TGCGCCAGCAGCCAGCGGGCCTTACAAGAGACCCAGTACTTC
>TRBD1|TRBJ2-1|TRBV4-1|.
CASSQDGTASYNEQFF
TGCGCCAGCAGCCAAGATGGGACAGCTTCTTACAATGAGCAGTTCTTC
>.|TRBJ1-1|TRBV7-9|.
CASSSPKRGGTEAFF
TGTGCCAGCAGCTCACCAAAGCGGGGCGGCACTGAAGCTTTCTTT
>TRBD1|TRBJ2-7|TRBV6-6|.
CASGAGQENHYEQYF
TGTGCCAGCGGGGCGGGACAGGAGAATCACTACGAGCAGTACTTC
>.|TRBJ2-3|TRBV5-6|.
CASSLAPASTDTQYF
TGTGCCAGCAGCTTGGCTCCGGCTAGCACAGATACGCAGTATTTT
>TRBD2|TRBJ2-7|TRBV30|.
CAWSVQFWGTSGTSVSDEQYF
TGTGCCTGGAGTGTACAGTTTTGGGGGACTAGCGGGACCAGCGTCTCGGACGAGCAGTACTTC
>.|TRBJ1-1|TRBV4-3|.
CASSQVGVTEAFF
TGCGCCAGCAGCCAAGTGGGGGTCACTGAAGCTTTCTTT
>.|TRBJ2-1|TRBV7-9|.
CASSSEAGTTHNEQFF
TGTGCCAGCAGCTCAGAGGCGGGGACAACCCACAATGAGCAGTTCTTC
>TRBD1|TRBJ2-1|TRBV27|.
CASSADRYNEQFF
TGTGCCAGCAGTGCGGACAGGTACAATGAGCAGTTCTTC
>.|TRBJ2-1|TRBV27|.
CASSPNSAYNEQFF
TGTGCCAGCAGTCCAAATAGCGCCTACAATGAGCAGTTCTTC
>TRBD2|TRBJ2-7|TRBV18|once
CASSLAGLAGAINEQYF
TGTGCCAGCTCACTGGCTGGACTAGCGGGAGCGATTAACGAGCAGTACTTC
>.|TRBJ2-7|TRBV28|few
CASSLHSSYEQYF
TGTGCCAGCAGTTTACACAGCTCCTACGAGCAGTACTTC
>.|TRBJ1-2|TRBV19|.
CASSIRATAAGYTF
TGTGCCAGTAGTATCAGAGCGACGGCGGCCGGCTACACCTTC
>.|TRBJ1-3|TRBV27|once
CASSLLAGSGNTIYF
TGTGCCAGCAGTTTATTGGCAGGCTCTGGAAACACCATATATTTT
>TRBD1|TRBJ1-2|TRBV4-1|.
CASSQDRDRVYGYTF
TGCGCCAGCAGCCAAGATCGAGACAGGGTCTATGGCTACACCTTC
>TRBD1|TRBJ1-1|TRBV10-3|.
CAISDSISGTGSEAFF
TGTGCCATCAGTGACTCTATCTCCGGGACAGGGTCGGAAGCTTTCTTT
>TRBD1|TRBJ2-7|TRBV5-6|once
CASSYMYRGPEGIYEQYF
TGTGCCAGCAGCTATATGTACAGGGGGCCAGAAGGCATCTACGAGCAGTACTTC
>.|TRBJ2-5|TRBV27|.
CASSPLERERLYF
TGTGCCAGCAGTCCGCTGGAGAGGGAGCGGCTGTACTTC
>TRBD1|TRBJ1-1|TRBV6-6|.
CASSLLTGGGTEAFF
TGTGCCAGCAGTCTTCTAACAGGGGGGGGAACTGAAGCTTTCTTT
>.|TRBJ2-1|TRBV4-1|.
CASSQEASSAYNEQFF
TGCGCCAGCAGCCAAGAGGCTTCATCCGCTTACAATGAGCAGTTCTTC
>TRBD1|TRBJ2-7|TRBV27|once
CASSFGQGLNEQYF
TGTGCCAGCAGTTTCGGACAGGGGCTCAACGAGCAGTACTTC
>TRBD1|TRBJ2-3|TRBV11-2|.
CASSLEPRRGDTQYF
TGTGCCAGCAGCTTAGAACCCCGCAGGGGGGATACGCAGTATTTT
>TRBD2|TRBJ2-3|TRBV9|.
CASSVELAGDTDTQYF
TGTGCCAGCAGCGTAGAACTAGCGGGAGATACAGATACGCAGTATTTT
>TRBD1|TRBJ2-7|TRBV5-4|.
CASSPPGQGGEQYF
TGTGCCAGCAGCCCGCCGGGACAGGGTGGCGAGCAGTACTTC
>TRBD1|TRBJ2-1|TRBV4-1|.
CASSQGRGIYNEQFF
TGCGCCAGCAGCCAGGGCAGGGGGATTTACAATGAGCAGTTCTTC
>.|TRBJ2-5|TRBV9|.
CASSVEGYQETQYF
TGTGCCAGCAGCGTAGAAGGGTACCAAGAGACCCAGTACTTC
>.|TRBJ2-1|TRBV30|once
CAWSSFSGEDEQFF
TGTGCCTGGAGTTCGTTTTCGGGGGAGGATGAGCAGTTCTTC
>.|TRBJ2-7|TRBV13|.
CASSLSSHTYEQYF
TGTGCCAGCAGCTTAAGTAGCCATACCTACGAGCAGTACTTC
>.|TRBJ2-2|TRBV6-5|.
CASSSSGEADTGELFF
TGTGCCAGCAGTTCCTCAGGGGAGGCGGACACCGGGGAGCTGTTTTTT
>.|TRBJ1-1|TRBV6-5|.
CASAGVAAFF
TGTGCCAGCGCCGGTGTTGCAGCTTTCTTT
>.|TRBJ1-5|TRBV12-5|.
CASVPGLKHQPQHF
TGTGCTAGTGTCCCTGGACTCAAGCATCAGCCCCAGCATTTT
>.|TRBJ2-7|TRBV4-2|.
CASSQGNGLVGDEQYF
TGTGCCAGCAGCCAGGGAAACGGGCTAGTAGGTGACGAGCAGTACTTC
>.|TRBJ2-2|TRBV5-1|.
CASSLSSYTGELFF
TGCGCCAGCAGCTTGTCCAGTTATACCGGGGAGCTGTTTTTT
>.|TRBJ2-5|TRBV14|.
CASSQVRYPETQYF
TGTGCCAGCAGCCAAGTCAGGTACCCAGAGACCCAGTACTTC
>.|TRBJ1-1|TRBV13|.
CASSLQGMGTEAFF
TGTGCCAGCAGCTTACAGGGAATGGGCACTGAAGCTTTCTTT
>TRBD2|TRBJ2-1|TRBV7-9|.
CASSLPTSGKLEYNEQFF
TGTGCCAGCAGCTTACCCACTAGCGGGAAGTTGGAGTACAATGAGCAGTTCTTC
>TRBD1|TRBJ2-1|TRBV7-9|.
CASWGTGVNNEQFF
TGTGCCAGCTGGGGGACAGGGGTAAACAATGAGCAGTTCTTC
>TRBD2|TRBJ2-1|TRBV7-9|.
CASSLLAGVENEQFF
TGTGCCAGCAGCCTACTAGCGGGAGTAGAGAATGAGCAGTTCTTC
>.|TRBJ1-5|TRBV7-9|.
CASSLEAGQGPQHF
TGTGCCAGCAGCTTAGAGGCAGGCCAAGGGCCCCAGCATTTT
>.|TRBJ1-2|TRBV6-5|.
CASSSLPLGNYGYTF
TGTGCCAGCAGTTCCCTACCCCTCGGAAACTATGGCTACACCTTC
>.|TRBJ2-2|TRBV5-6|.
CASSGLSSSGELFF
TGTGCCAGCAGCGGTCTTTCTAGCTCCGGGGAGCTGTTTTTT
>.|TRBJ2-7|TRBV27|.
CASSSGGGYEQYF
TGTGCCAGCAGTTCTGGGGGTGGGTACGAGCAGTACTTC
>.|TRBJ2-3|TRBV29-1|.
CSAPEVLADTQYF
TGCAGCGCCCCGGAGGTGCTAGCAGATACGCAGTATTTT
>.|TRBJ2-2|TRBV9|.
CASSVVGEGDGELFF
TGTGCCAGCAGCGTAGTGGGGGAAGGGGACGGGGAGCTGTTTTTT
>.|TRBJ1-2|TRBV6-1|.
CASGAGNYGYTF
TGTGCCAGTGGGGCGGGGAACTATGGCTACACCTTC
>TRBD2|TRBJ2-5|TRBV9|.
CASSSSGSLVETQYF
TGTGCCAGCAGCTCTAGCGGGAGCCTAGTGGAGACCCAGTACTTC
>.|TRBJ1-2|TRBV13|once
CASSSPGTDYGYTF
TGTGCCAGCAGCTCCCCCGGGACTGACTATGGCTACACCTTC